These 17 T cell receptor beta chains were all obtained from the same sample, sequenced in a study of cytomegalovirus exposure and HLA in healthy donors. The PCR was carried out with 60 Vbeta primers and 13 Jbeta primers. Sequencing was performed with immunoSEQ multiplex PCR; in TCRdb, only in-frame clones are kept and a portion is missing. The data show 90,000 to 150,000 clones, with over 8.5% seen just once and about 6.6% held by the top ten. The sequencing input was PBMCs. All receptors derive from a middle-aged woman in good health and CMV-seropositive.

V gene TRBV27 combines with J gene TRBJ1-2, with unresolved D. The germline CDR1 and CDR2 sequences are MNHEY and SMNVEV (reference sequence). The CDR3 has 16 residues. V was pared by 6 bases and J by 3 bases, with 20 bases between. The CDR3 loop is CASSPGFSFGYYGYTF. Written as DNA, the CDR3 is TGTGCCAGCAGCCCGGGATTTTCCTTCGGGTACTATGGCTACACCTTC.

This clone was found a few times. This chain links TRBV11-2 with TRBJ2-7; the match to TRBD2 covers 13 bases. Germline CDR1 is SGHAT and CDR2 is FQNNGV. The CDR3 spans 17 residues. Trimming cost V 4 bases and J 0 bases; bases outside gene matches: 6. DNA for the CDR3: TGTGCCAGCAGCTCCGGACTAGCGGGGGCTTACTCCTACGAGCAGTACTTC. Amino acids: CASSSGLAGAYSYEQYF.

This chain links TRBV27 with TRBJ2-3, with 10 nucleotides matching TRBD2. Germline CDR1 is MNHEY and CDR2 is SMNVEV (reference sequence). J lost 3 bases, V lost 5 bases, and 8 bases had no gene match. The CDR3 totals 16 residues. The DNA of the CDR3 is TGTGCCAGCAGTCCCTCACTAGCGGGGCTGACAGATACGCAGTATTTT. Translating gives CASSPSLAGLTDTQYF.

The chain carries TRBV2 and TRBJ2-1; 11 nucleotides agree with TRBD2. Losses at the gene ends were 3 bases for V and 4 bases for J; bases not matched to a gene: 8. Germline V lookup: CDR1 SNHLY, CDR2 FYNNEI. There are 17 residues in the CDR3. The CDR3 reads CASSETSGATPYNEQFF. The DNA of the CDR3 is TGTGCCAGCAGTGAGACTAGCGGGGCGACGCCATACAATGAGCAGTTCTTC.

This clone was detected only a few times. The rearrangement links TRBV5-4 to TRBJ2-2; tentative D call: TRBD2 (7 bases). V lost 1 base to trimming and J lost 4 bases, with 11 bases between them. CDR3 size: 15 residues. Germline V lookup: CDR1 SGHNT, CDR2 YYREEE (reference sequence). CDR3 DNA: TGTGCCAGCAGCTTGAGGCGGGGGCGCACCGGGGAGCTGTTTTTT. Encoded protein: CASSLRRGRTGELFF.

This clone has just a few counts. This rearrangement joins TRBV11-2 to TRBJ2-1; TRBD2 is a possible D gene (5 bases). The V end lost 0 bases, the J end lost 6 bases, and 9 bases lay between the germline ends. The CDR3 has 14 residues. The germline gives CDR1 SGHAT, CDR2 FQNNGV. The CDR3 loop reads CASSLERAGNEQFF. Written as DNA, the CDR3 is TGTGCCAGCAGCTTAGAGCGGGCGGGCAATGAGCAGTTCTTC.

This chain connects TRBV7-8 to TRBJ1-1; D is perhaps TRBD1 (6 bases). V was shortened by 2 bases and J by 1 base, with 11 bases between the two germline ends. Germline CDR1 is SGHVS and CDR2 is FQNEAQ. The CDR3 runs to 15 residues. The CDR3 DNA is TGTGCCAGCAGCTTAAGGCTGACAGGGAACACTGAAGCTTTCTTT. Amino acids: CASSLRLTGNTEAFF.

This chain joins TRBV2 and TRBJ2-2, with a weak D call TRBD1 (5 bases). Trimming removed 6 bases from V and 5 bases from J, with 19 bases in between. From germline, CDR1 is SNHLY and CDR2 FYNNEI. CDR3 length: 16 residues. The DNA of the CDR3 is TGTGCCAGCAGCCCCAGGGCAGATATTGGGACCGGGGAGCTGTTTTTT. Encoded protein: CASSPRADIGTGELFF.

This clone was detected only a few times. The rearrangement uses TRBV18 and TRBJ1-1; a possible D gene is TRBD1 (6 bases). CDR1 is KGHSH, CDR2 LQKENI, per germline. CDR3 length: 12 amino acids. V lost 8 bases to trimming and J lost 4 bases, with 11 bases between them. The CDR3 is CASAAGATEAFF. Written as DNA, the CDR3 is TGTGCCAGCGCGGCAGGGGCCACTGAAGCTTTCTTT.

The rearrangement uses TRBV7-2 and TRBJ2-2, with D perhaps TRBD2 (5 bases). CDR1 is SGHTA, CDR2 FQGNSA, per germline. This CDR3 has 13 residues. Trimming took 3 bases from V and 7 from J, leaving 9 bases between them. The CDR3, as DNA: TGTGCCAGCAGCTTTTTCGCGGGCGGGGAGCTGTTTTTT. Translated, it gives CASSFFAGGELFF.

The chain joins TRBV12-5 to TRBJ1-2, with 9 positions matching TRBD1. This CDR3 is 15 amino acids long. Germline V gene lookup returns CDR1 LGHNT and CDR2 FRNRAP. The V segment lost 5 bases and the J segment 6 bases; nucleotides outside the gene matches: 10. The CDR3: CASGVSSGQGDGYTF. The CDR3 DNA follows: TGTGCTAGTGGTGTATCGTCGGGACAGGGAGATGGCTACACCTTC.

In its sample, this clone was seen a few times. For the CDR3, the DNA is TGTGCCAGCAGCTGGGGACAGGGGAGTAATGAGCAGTTCTTC. It yields the protein CASSWGQGSNEQFF. V gene TRBV7-8 combines with J gene TRBJ2-1, with 10 bases matching TRBD1. The germline V gene encodes CDR1 SGHVS and CDR2 FQNEAQ. The CDR3 loop spans 14 amino acids. V was clipped by 4 bases and J by 7 bases; unmatched bases: 4.

The V call is TRBV11-2, the J call TRBJ2-4; D is undetermined. The germline V gene has CDR1 SGHAT and CDR2 FQNNGV. This CDR3 contains 12 residues. The ends were cut back, 5 bases at V and 10 bases at J, with 12 bases in the middle. The CDR3 bases are TGTGCCAGCAGCCCCGGGTCTAAAATTCAGTACTTC. Protein sequence: CASSPGSKIQYF.

Here the CDR3 reads CASSQFQQLNTEAFF. The CDR3 DNA reads as TGTGCCAGCAGCCAATTCCAACAGCTGAACACTGAAGCTTTCTTT. This chain links TRBV16 with TRBJ1-1, with D hard to call. V gave up 1 base and J gave up 0 bases, with 9 bases separating them. Germline V CDR1 and CDR2: KGHSY, FQNENV. The CDR3 is 15 residues long.

This clone has more than one count but fewer than ten. The chain joins TRBV25-1 to TRBJ2-1; 9 positions match TRBD1. The CDR3 has 16 residues. Germline-derived CDR1 and CDR2 are MGHDK and SYGVNS. The trim removed 2 bases at V and 5 bases at J, leaving 7 bases unmatched. DNA for the CDR3: TGTGCCAGCAGTGAACCTCGACAGGGGGGGGACAATGAGCAGTTCTTC. As protein: CASSEPRQGGDNEQFF.

This clone occurred a few times. The V and J genes are TRBV15 and TRBJ2-3; maybe TRBD1 (5 bases). The CDR3 extends over 13 amino acids. Trimming cost V 1 base and J 8 bases, with 10 bases left between them. Germline loops: CDR1 LNHNV, CDR2 YYDKDF (reference sequence). The CDR3: CATSRVIRGTQYF. The DNA for the CDR3 is TGTGCCACCAGCAGAGTCATAAGGGGTACGCAGTATTTT.

This clone has a handful of counts. The chain couples TRBV10-1 to TRBJ2-7; maybe TRBD1 (6 bases). The CDR3 spans 13 residues. In germline, CDR1 is WNHNN, CDR2 SYGVQD (reference sequence). V lost 3 bases and J lost 3, with 9 bases in between. This CDR3 is CASSDNRDYEQYF. The CDR3 bases are TGCGCCAGCAGTGATAACAGGGACTACGAGCAGTACTTC.